Listed below are T cell receptor beta chains from one sample, sequenced in a study of T cells in Graves' hyperthyroidism and ophthalmopathy. TCRdb passed the multiplex PCR reads through MiXCR, listing each CDR3 protein once. Of 530,000 or so distinct CDR3 sequences detected, 15% to 20% appear once; the ten largest clones hold under 20%. Sequenced sample: blood. The origin of the receptors is a woman between 18 and 30 years old with Graves' ophthalmopathy. The CDR3 runs from the conserved cysteine through the conserved F or W. D genes are given only for firm matches. Clone size, where shown, is once, few, many, or a class for clones that have expanded.

TRBJ1-1	many	TRBD1	TRBV11-2	CASRTTGLNTEAFF	TGTGCCAGCAGAACGACAGGGCTGAACACTGAAGCTTTCTTT
TRBJ2-7	once	TRBD2	TRBV6-9	CASSYFSSGSKKGEQYF	TGTGCCAGCAGTTACTTTTCTAGCGGGAGTAAAAAAGGCGAGCAGTACTTC
TRBJ2-4	many	TRBD1	TRBV6-1	CASSPGTGLAKNIQYF	TGTGCCAGCAGCCCCGGGACAGGACTCGCCAAAAACATTCAGTACTTC
TRBJ2-2	many	-	TRBV7-8	CASSLALGGAGELFF	TGTGCCAGCAGCTTAGCCCTCGGGGGAGCCGGGGAGCTGTTTTTT
TRBJ1-3	-	-	TRBV6-1	CASTPIYF	TGTGCCAGCACCCCCATATATTTT
TRBJ2-3	many	TRBD2	TRBV27	CASSSLYSGSGSDTQYF	TGTGCCAGCAGTTCCTTATATAGCGGGAGTGGATCTGATACGCAGTATTTT
TRBJ2-7	-	TRBD1	TRBV20-1	CSAPRQGQEQYF	TGCAGTGCTCCCCGACAGGGACAAGAACAGTACTTC
TRBJ2-7	-	-	TRBV7-2	CASSLEGYNEQYF	TGTGCCAGCAGCTTGGAAGGGTACAATGAGCAGTACTTC
TRBJ2-3	many	-	TRBV28	CASSPLEPPAADTQYF	TGTGCCAGCAGTCCTCTTGAGCCCCCAGCGGCAGATACGCAGTATTTT
TRBJ2-7	many	TRBD2	TRBV12-3/TRBV12-4	CASSLAGGSAYEQYF	TGTGCCAGCAGCCTAGCGGGAGGCTCCGCCTACGAGCAGTACTTC
TRBJ2-7	-	-	TRBV7-3	CAIPYEQYF	TGTGCCATTCCGTACGAGCAGTACTTC
TRBJ2-1	many	TRBD2	TRBV20-1	CSAQRLAGALGLYNEQFF	TGCAGTGCCCAACGACTAGCGGGGGCACTCGGCCTCTACAATGAGCAGTTCTTC
TRBJ2-7	many	-	TRBV28	CASSLPQGVDEQYF	TGTGCCAGCAGTTTACCACAGGGTGTGGACGAGCAGTACTTC